Below are 30 T cell receptor beta chains sequenced from a single sample in a study of T cell responses to AZD1222 COVID-19 vaccine. Sequenced by immunoSEQ multiplex PCR; TCRdb stores in-frame clones only, minus some. The table lists about 150,000 clones, 89% of them singletons. Sequenced here: peripheral blood, sampled on day 0 of AZD1222 vaccination. The receptors were gathered from an adult in good health.

The chain has TRBV7-9 and TRBJ2-3, with 11 nucleotides matching TRBD1. The germline gives CDR1 SEHNR, CDR2 FQNEAQ (reference sequence). This CDR3 contains 16 residues. With V trimmed by 5 bases and J by 2 bases, 6 bases remained unmatched. The CDR3 region is CASSRRTGGLTDTQYF. As DNA, the CDR3 is TGTGCCAGCAGCCGTCGGACAGGGGGCCTCACAGATACGCAGTATTTT.

This clone was picked up a small number of times. The chain has TRBV18 and TRBJ2-5; no firm D call. The germline CDR1 and CDR2 sequences are KGHSH and LQKENI. The CDR3 runs to 12 residues. V lost 3 bases and J 2 bases, leaving 4 bases between the germline ends. The CDR3, as DNA: TGTGCCAGCTCACCTGAACAAGAGACCCAGTACTTC. This gives the protein CASSPEQETQYF.

The chain carries TRBV10-3 and TRBJ2-1; D is unclear. Trimming cost V 2 bases and J 0 bases, with 11 bases left between them. The CDR3 has 16 amino acids. Germline V gene lookup returns CDR1 ENHRY and CDR2 SYGVKD. The CDR3 sequence: CAISEPGRSSYNEQFF. The CDR3 DNA follows: TGTGCCATCAGTGAGCCGGGCAGAAGCTCCTACAATGAGCAGTTCTTC.

The chain carries TRBV27 and TRBJ2-7, with 7 bases matching TRBD1. This CDR3 is 14 amino acids long. Germline-derived CDR1 and CDR2 are MNHEY and SMNVEV (reference sequence). With V trimmed by 0 bases and J by 6 bases, 5 bases remained unmatched. The CDR3 loop reads CASSLSPRTGEQYF. Here the CDR3 DNA reads TGTGCCAGCAGTTTATCACCCCGGACAGGCGAGCAGTACTTC.

This clone was counted only a few times. The chain links TRBV5-4 to TRBJ2-7; D perhaps matches TRBD2 (5 bases). Trimming removed 4 bases from V and 3 bases from J, with 14 bases in between. Germline loops: CDR1 SGHNT, CDR2 YYREEE (reference sequence). The CDR3 covers 14 residues. CDR3 in amino acids: CASSVANRIYEQYF. The CDR3, as DNA: TGTGCCAGCAGCGTAGCGAATAGAATCTACGAGCAGTACTTC.

The chain links TRBV3-1 (or the pseudogene TRBV3-2) to TRBJ2-1, with 7 bases fitting TRBD2. Per germline, CDR1 LGHDT and CDR2 YNNKEL (reference sequence). With V trimmed by 4 bases and J by 4 bases, 7 bases remained unmatched. The CDR3 contains 15 residues. This chain's CDR3 is CASSPTRDYYNEQFF. CDR3 DNA sequence: TGTGCCAGCAGCCCGACCCGGGACTATTACAATGAGCAGTTCTTC.

J is TRBJ1-1 and V is TRBV19; possible D gene TRBD1, 5 bases. Germline lookup yields CDR1 LNHDA and CDR2 SQIVND (reference sequence). Trimming left V 6 bases short and J 10 bases short, with 12 bases between. There are 11 residues in the CDR3. The CDR3 nucleotides are TGTGCCAGTAGCAGGGACTTCGTAGCTTTCTTT. Its protein is CASSRDFVAFF.

The chain carries TRBV7-8 and TRBJ1-5; no reliable D call. Germline loops: CDR1 SGHVS, CDR2 FQNEAQ. V lost 4 bases and J lost 3, with 16 bases in between. The CDR3 is 16 residues long. In DNA, the CDR3 is TGTGCCAGCAGCTCCCGAAGTCTAGGGTACAATCAGCCCCAGCATTTT. Its protein is CASSSRSLGYNQPQHF.

This clone has a handful of counts. The chain uses TRBV29-1 and TRBJ2-3, with D hard to call. The germline V and J ends were trimmed by 5 bases and 6 bases, with 12 bases remaining between them. The germline gives CDR1 SQVTM, CDR2 ANQGSEA. This CDR3 is built from 12 residues. The CDR3 here is CSVSASKDTQYF. CDR3 bases: TGCAGCGTTTCGGCCTCTAAGGATACGCAGTATTTT.

The V and J genes are TRBV5-1 and TRBJ1-2; a weak D match, TRBD1 (6 bases). This CDR3 contains 15 residues. V shed 0 bases and J shed 3 bases, with 12 bases lying between them. Looked up from germline, CDR1 is SGHRS and CDR2 is YFSETQ. Written as DNA, the CDR3 is TGCGCCAGCAGCTTGGAATTAGGACAGTACTATGGCTACACCTTC. It codes for CASSLELGQYYGYTF.

This rearrangement joins TRBV19 to TRBJ2-5; D perhaps matches TRBD1 (5 bases). V lost 5 bases, J lost 3 bases, and 13 bases lay in between. The CDR3 has 14 amino acids. CDR1 is LNHDA and CDR2 is SQIVND in the germline V gene (reference sequence). The CDR3 sequence: CASSRTQEKETQYF. The CDR3 region has the DNA TGTGCCAGTAGTCGAACACAGGAGAAAGAGACCCAGTACTTC.

The rearrangement uses TRBV4-1 and TRBJ1-4; 7 nucleotides match TRBD1. With 1 base clipped from V and 8 bases from J, the junction kept 7 bases outside the gene matches. This CDR3 comprises 15 residues. Germline-derived CDR1 and CDR2 are MGHRA and YSYEKL. The CDR3 DNA sequence: TGCGCCAGCAGCCAAGCCACAGGGGTTTCAGAAAAACTGTTTTTT. Amino acids: CASSQATGVSEKLFF.

The chain is built from TRBV28 and TRBJ1-2; D perhaps matches TRBD1 (5 bases). Per germline, CDR1 MDHEN and CDR2 SYDVKM. This CDR3 spans 12 amino acids. V was pared by 6 bases and J by 8 bases, with 13 bases between. CDR3 amino acids: CASSTGYGGYTF. The CDR3 DNA is TGTGCCAGCAGCACAGGTTACGGAGGCTACACCTTC.

This clone was detected only once. The chain uses TRBV5-8 and TRBJ2-3; 8 bases are shared with TRBD1. The CDR3 runs to 15 residues. From germline, CDR1 is SGHTS and CDR2 YDEGEE. Trimming at V came to 3 bases and at J to 4 bases, leaving 7 bases not matched to a gene. CDR3 in DNA: TGTGCCAGCAGCTCACACAGGGGGATCCCAGATACGCAGTATTTT. Protein product: CASSSHRGIPDTQYF.

The rearrangement uses TRBV5-8 and TRBJ2-3; D is undetermined. Trimming cost V 0 bases and J 2 bases, with 13 bases left between them. The CDR3 spans 16 residues. In germline, CDR1 is SGHTS, CDR2 YDEGEE. The chain's CDR3 is CASSLVVSLFTDTQYF. Written as DNA, the CDR3 is TGTGCCAGCAGCTTGGTTGTCTCCCTTTTCACAGATACGCAGTATTTT.

The V and J genes are TRBV5-6 and TRBJ2-1; D gene unclear. Trimming shortened V by 4 bases and J by 4 bases, and 18 bases separated the two germline ends. The CDR3 loop spans 16 amino acids. Germline V gene sequence: CDR1 SGHDT, CDR2 YYEEEE. The CDR3 is CASSPGGGSRYNEQFF. Here the CDR3 DNA reads TGTGCCAGCAGCCCCGGTGGTGGGTCCCGGTACAATGAGCAGTTCTTC.

The CDR3 reads CASSVTGSPQPQHF. The CDR3, as DNA: TGTGCCAGCAGCGTAACAGGGTCTCCTCAGCCCCAGCATTTT. The gene calls are TRBV9 and TRBJ1-5; D is perhaps TRBD1 (6 bases). Germline CDR1 SGDLS, CDR2 YYNGEE. CDR3 size: 14 residues. The V gene lost 1 base and the J gene lost 6 bases, with 11 bases spanning the gap. The variable domain in full, with the rest retrieved from reference TRBV9 and TRBJ1-5, is DSGVTQTPKHLITATGQRVTLRCSPRSGDLSVYWYQQSLDQGLQFLIQYYNGEERAKGNILERFSAQQFPDLHSELNLSSLELGDSALYFCASSVTGSPQPQHFGDGTRLSIL.

The chain is built from TRBV11-3 and TRBJ1-2, with a weak D call TRBD1 (6 bases). Looked up from germline, CDR1 is SGHNT and CDR2 is YENEEA. CDR3 length equals 15 residues. V lost 3 bases, J lost 4 bases, and 15 bases lay in between. The CDR3 protein is CASSFGGPQTYGYTF. DNA of the CDR3: TGTGCCAGCAGCTTTGGGGGGCCCCAGACCTATGGCTACACCTTC.

This rearrangement joins TRBV9 to TRBJ2-7; D gene uncertain. This CDR3 spans 14 amino acids. The V and J ends lost 0 bases and 2 bases respectively, with 9 bases between them. CDR1 is SGDLS, CDR2 YYNGEE, per germline. The CDR3 DNA sequence: TGTGCCAGCAGCGTAGACGCGGTTACCTACGAGCAGTACTTC. Residues: CASSVDAVTYEQYF.

This rearrangement joins TRBV4-3 to TRBJ2-7; tentative D call: TRBD2 (5 bases). The V and J ends lost 0 bases and 6 bases respectively, with 18 bases between them. This CDR3 is 16 amino acids long. CDR1 LGHNA and CDR2 YSLEER come from the germline V gene. The CDR3 DNA sequence: TGCGCCAGCAGCCAAGATGCAGCCGGGGAAAGGAGCGAGCAGTACTTC. Translation gives CASSQDAAGERSEQYF.

This chain links TRBV7-9 with TRBJ2-1; D call uncertain. Trimming left V 0 bases short and J 5 bases short, with 11 bases between. Germline V gene sequence: CDR1 SEHNR, CDR2 FQNEAQ (reference sequence). The CDR3 is 15 amino acids. The CDR3 DNA sequence: TGTGCCAGCAGCTTAGCGCGTAGGAGAAACAATGAGCAGTTCTTC. Its translation: CASSLARRRNNEQFF. Complete variable domain (other parts from reference TRBV7-9 and TRBJ2-1): DTGVSQNPRHKITKRGQNVTFRCDPISEHNRLYWYRQTLGQGPEFLTYFQNEAQLEKSRLLSDRFSAERPKGSFSTLEIQRTEQGDSAMYLCASSLARRRNNEQFFGPGTRLTVL.

J is TRBJ2-3 and V is TRBV28, with D unclear. The CDR3 covers 15 residues. Germline V gene lookup returns CDR1 MDHEN and CDR2 SYDVKM. V lost 3 bases and J 0 bases, leaving 10 bases between the germline ends. The CDR3: CASSFGQESTDTQYF. CDR3 nucleotides: TGTGCCAGCAGTTTTGGTCAGGAAAGCACAGATACGCAGTATTTT.

The chain combines TRBV11-2 with TRBJ1-1, with TRBD1 identical over 7 bases. Germline V gene lookup returns CDR1 SGHAT and CDR2 FQNNGV. The ends lost 6 bases at V and 0 bases at J; junction bases unmatched: 7. This CDR3 is built from 15 residues. The CDR3 DNA follows: TGTGCCAGCAGATCCTCAGGGGGATTGAACACTGAAGCTTTCTTT. Translated, it gives CASRSSGGLNTEAFF.

The V and J genes are TRBV27 and TRBJ1-2, with 9 bases aligning to TRBD1. The CDR3 is 15 amino acids. The V gene's germline CDR1 is MNHEY and CDR2 SMNVEV (reference sequence). V shed 6 bases and J 3 bases; nucleotides not matched to a gene: 8. CDR3 sequence (DNA): TGTGCCAGCAGAGCGGGGGACAGGGTATACTATGGCTACACCTTC. The encoded protein is CASRAGDRVYYGYTF.

CDR3 sequence reads: CASSLHARGSYNEQFF. In nucleotides, the CDR3 is TGTGCCAGCAGCCTTCACGCCAGGGGTAGTTACAATGAGCAGTTCTTC. The rearrangement uses TRBV9 and TRBJ2-1, with D possibly matching TRBD1 (6 bases). The CDR3 runs 16 residues. Trimming removed 4 bases at V and 4 bases at J, with 18 bases between. CDR1 and CDR2 (germline): SGDLS, YYNGEE.

A remark on this clone: One end of the junction varies from germline; a read error may be responsible. The CDR3 spells CSASRTGLTSF. CDR3 DNA: TGCAGTGCTAGTAGGACGGGCCTGACGTCCTTC. The gene calls are TRBV20-1 and TRBJ1-2; D is undetermined. There are 11 residues in the CDR3. From germline, CDR1 is DFQATT and CDR2 SNEGSKA (reference sequence).

The chain is built from TRBV27 and TRBJ1-1; no clear D gene. The CDR3 has 13 residues. CDR1 MNHEY and CDR2 SMNVEV come from the germline V gene (reference sequence). With 1 base removed from V and 2 bases from J, the gap between germline ends came to 5 bases. The CDR3 is CASSLFTNTEAFF. The CDR3 DNA is TGTGCCAGCAGTTTATTTACAAACACTGAAGCTTTCTTT.

The rearrangement uses TRBV18 and TRBJ1-1, with 7 bases aligning to TRBD1. Germline values: CDR1 KGHSH, CDR2 LQKENI. V lost 4 bases to trimming and J lost 5 bases; unmatched junction nucleotides: 19. The CDR3 runs to 18 residues. The CDR3 bases are TGTGCCAGCTCACGGACAGGATCCGGCGTAAGGCGAGGAACTGAAGCTTTCTTT. It yields the protein CASSRTGSGVRRGTEAFF.

This clone was detected many times. V usage is TRBV28 and J usage is TRBJ2-7; TRBD1 aligns across 9 bases. The trim removed 5 bases at V and 1 base at J, leaving 9 bases unmatched. The CDR3 runs to 16 residues. Germline V CDR1 and CDR2: MDHEN, SYDVKM. CDR3 residues: CASSPHRGQGSYEQYF. CDR3 bases: TGTGCCAGCAGTCCCCACCGGGGACAGGGATCCTACGAGCAGTACTTC.

This clone has just a few counts. The rearrangement links TRBV7-3 to TRBJ1-1, with D perhaps matching TRBD1 (5 bases). With 2 bases removed from V and 4 bases from J, the gap between germline ends came to 14 bases. The CDR3 consists of 15 residues. Germline V CDR1 and CDR2: SGHTA, FQGTGA. The CDR3 region is CASSLSAGPGTEAFF. In nucleotides, the CDR3 is TGTGCCAGCAGCTTATCGGCGGGGCCTGGCACTGAAGCTTTCTTT.